This TCR beta chain was captured in a study of response to subunit inactivated influenza vaccine. Findings and caveats of the study: The authors put forward the suggestion that each seasonal influenza vaccination may bring in only a limited number of new T cells.

TCRdb re-analysed the RT-PCR reads in MiXCR, keeping a single row per CDR3 protein. The sample consists of about 650,000 distinct CDR3 sequences, about 15% of them appearing once. As for this clonotype: As yet, its antigen is unknown.

This specimen was PBMCs from blood, taken roughly 12 days after vaccination. The origin of this receptor is a man aged 50-60 years who received an inactivated influenza vaccine.

CDR3 in amino acids: CASSALAGGYEQYF. CDR3 DNA sequence: TGTGCCAGCAGCGCCCTAGCGGGGGGCTACGAGCAGTACTTC. The V and J genes are TRBV6-2 or TRBV6-3 and TRBJ2-7; 11 nucleotides agree with TRBD2. The CDR3 has 14 amino acids. Trimming removed 6 bases from V and 3 bases from J; junction bases left unmatched: 4. Per the germline V gene, CDR1 is MNHEY and CDR2 is SVGEGT.